This TCR beta chain was recorded in a study of response to subunit inactivated influenza vaccine. Study-wide points: Every seasonal influenza vaccination brings in few new T cells, the authors suggested.

CDR1 and CDR2 (germline): MDHEN, SYDVKM. The CDR3 is 14 amino acids. V lost 2 bases and J 8 bases, leaving 13 bases between the germline ends. This clonotype appeared many times. Its antigen is still unknown. Using its own MiXCR run on the RT-PCR reads, TCRdb lists one record per CDR3 protein. The table has about 180,000 distinct CDR3 sequences, about 9% seen once. The chain uses TRBV28 and TRBJ2-1; possibly TRBD2 for D (5 bases). The sample was non-naive T cells sorted from PBMCs, taken on the day of vaccination. The receptor was derived from a man between 50 and 59 years old who received an inactivated influenza vaccine. CDR3 sequence: CASSLRYTRDEQFF. CDR3 nucleotides: TGTGCCAGCAGTTTAAGGTACACGAGGGATGAGCAGTTCTTC.